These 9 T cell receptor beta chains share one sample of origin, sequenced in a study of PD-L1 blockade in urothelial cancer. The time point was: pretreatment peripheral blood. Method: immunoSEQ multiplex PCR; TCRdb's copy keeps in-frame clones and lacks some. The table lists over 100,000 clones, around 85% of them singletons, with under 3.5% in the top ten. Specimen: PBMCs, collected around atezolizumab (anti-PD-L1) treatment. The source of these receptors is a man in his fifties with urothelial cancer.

CDR3 sequence reads: CASSEIISTGELFF. The CDR3 nucleotides are TGTGCCAGCAGTGAAATAATTTCCACCGGGGAGCTGTTTTTT. The chain employs TRBV6-1 and TRBJ2-2; the D is unclear. Deletions cut 2 bases from V and 4 bases from J, with 8 bases between. This CDR3 has 14 residues. In germline, CDR1 is MNHNS, CDR2 SASEGT.

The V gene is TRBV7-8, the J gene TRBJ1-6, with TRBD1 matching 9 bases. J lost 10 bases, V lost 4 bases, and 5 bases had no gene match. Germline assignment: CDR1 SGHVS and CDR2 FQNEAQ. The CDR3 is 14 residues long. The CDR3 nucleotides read TGTGCCAGCAGCTCGGGACAGGGTAACTCACCCCTCCACTTT. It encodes CASSSGQGNSPLHF.

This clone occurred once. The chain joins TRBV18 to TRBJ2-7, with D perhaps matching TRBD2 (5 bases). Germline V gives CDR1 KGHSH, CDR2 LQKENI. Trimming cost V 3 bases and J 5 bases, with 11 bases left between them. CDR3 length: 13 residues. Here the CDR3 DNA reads TGTGCCAGCTCACCCGGGATTGGCGACGAGCAGTACTTC. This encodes CASSPGIGDEQYF.

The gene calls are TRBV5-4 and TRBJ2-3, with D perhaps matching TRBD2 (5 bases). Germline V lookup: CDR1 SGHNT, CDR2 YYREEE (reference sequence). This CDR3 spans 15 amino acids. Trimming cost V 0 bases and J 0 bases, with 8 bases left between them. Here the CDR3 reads CASSLGGSSTDTQYF. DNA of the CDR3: TGTGCCAGCAGCTTGGGCGGGTCTAGCACAGATACGCAGTATTTT.

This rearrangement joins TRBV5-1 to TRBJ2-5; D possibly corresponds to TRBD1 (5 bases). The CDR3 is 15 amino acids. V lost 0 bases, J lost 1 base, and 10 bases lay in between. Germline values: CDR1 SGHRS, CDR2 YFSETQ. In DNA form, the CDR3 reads TGCGCCAGCAGCTTGGCTCCGACAGTCCAAGAGACCCAGTACTTC. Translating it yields CASSLAPTVQETQYF.

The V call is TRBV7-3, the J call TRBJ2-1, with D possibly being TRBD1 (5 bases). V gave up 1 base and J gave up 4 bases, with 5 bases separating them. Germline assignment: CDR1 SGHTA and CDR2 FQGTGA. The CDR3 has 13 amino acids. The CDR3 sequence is CASSLNRYNEQFF. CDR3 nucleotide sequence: TGTGCCAGCAGCTTAAACAGGTACAATGAGCAGTTCTTC.

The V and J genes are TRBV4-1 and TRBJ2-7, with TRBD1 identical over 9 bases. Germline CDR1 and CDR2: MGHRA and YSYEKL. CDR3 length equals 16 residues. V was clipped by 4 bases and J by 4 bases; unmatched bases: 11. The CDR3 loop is CASSRTADRGLYEQYF. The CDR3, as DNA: TGCGCCAGCAGCCGAACTGCGGACAGGGGATTATACGAGCAGTACTTC.

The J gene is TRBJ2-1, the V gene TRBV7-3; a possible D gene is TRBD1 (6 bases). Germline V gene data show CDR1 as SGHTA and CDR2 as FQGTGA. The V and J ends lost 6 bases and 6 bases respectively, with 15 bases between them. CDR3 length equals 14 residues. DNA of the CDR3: TGTGCCAGCAGTCTGACCGGGACAATCAATGAGCAGTTCTTC. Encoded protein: CASSLTGTINEQFF.

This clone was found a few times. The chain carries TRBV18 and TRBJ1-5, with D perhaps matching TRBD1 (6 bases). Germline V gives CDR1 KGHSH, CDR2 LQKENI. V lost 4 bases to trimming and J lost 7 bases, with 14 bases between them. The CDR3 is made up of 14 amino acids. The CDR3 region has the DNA TGTGCCAGCTCACGAGCGGTAAGGGGGCAGCCCCAGCATTTT. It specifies CASSRAVRGQPQHF.